A selection of T cell receptor beta chains follows, all from one sample in a study of cytomegalovirus exposure and HLA in healthy donors. The assay was immunoSEQ multiplex PCR, and TCRdb's table has in-frame clones only and misses some. Of a few hundred thousand clones listed, 75% to 85% are singletons. Source material: PBMCs. These receptors were obtained from a woman aged 55-70 years in good health and CMV-seropositive. Both conserved end residues are part of each CDR3. A D gene is named only where the DNA matches it firmly. A clone size is listed for some rows: how often the clone was seen (once, few, many), or a class if it is expanded.

TRBJ2-5	TRBD2	15	few	TRBV7-9	TGTTCCAGCAGCCCCACCGGCCTAGCGGGGATTACCCAGTACTTC	CSSSPTGLAGITQYF
TRBJ1-1	.	14	once	TRBV30	TGTGCCTGGAGGTGGCGCAGTAGCTCCACTGAAGCTTTCTTT	CAWRWRSSSTEAFF
TRBJ1-1	.	14	.	TRBV5-5	TGTGCCAGCTTATGGGGCAGGCAGAACACTGAAGCTTTCTTT	CASLWGRQNTEAFF
TRBJ1-3	.	16	.	TRBV5-1	TGCGCCAGCAGCTTGGGAGGGCCACTCTCTGGAAACACCATATATTTT	CASSLGGPLSGNTIYF
TRBJ1-2	TRBD1	15	.	TRBV5-4	TGTGCCAGCAGCTTGGGAGGACAGGGTAACTATGGCTACACCTTC	CASSLGGQGNYGYTF
TRBJ1-1	TRBD1	15	.	TRBV18	TGTGCCAGCTCACCATCGACAGGGGAGAACACTGAAGCTTTCTTT	CASSPSTGENTEAFF
TRBJ1-2	.	15	.	TRBV18	TGTGCCAGCTCACCACGGAGGGAAGCTAACTATGGCTACACCTTC	CASSPRREANYGYTF
TRBJ1-1	.	14	once	TRBV6-5	TGTGCCAGCAGCCTCGGGACTAAGAACACTGAAGCTTTCTTT	CASSLGTKNTEAFF
TRBJ2-7	.	15	.	TRBV18	TGTGCCAGCTCACCACTATCGGGGGTGGGTTACGAGCAGTACTTC	CASSPLSGVGYEQYF
TRBJ2-1	.	15	.	TRBV5-1	TGCGCCAGTGAACCGGGACTCACCTCCTACAATGAGCAGTTCTTC	CASEPGLTSYNEQFF
TRBJ1-6	.	16	once	TRBV19	TGTGCCAGTAGTATTTCTTCGGACACCGTAAATTCACCCCTCCACTTT	CASSISSDTVNSPLHF
TRBJ2-5	.	16	.	TRBV11-2	TGTGCCAGCAGTATGGGAACAGGGAGCCCCCAAGAGACCCAGTACTTC	CASSMGTGSPQETQYF
TRBJ2-7	.	14	.	TRBV19	TGTGCCAGTAGTATGGGTCAGGGCTCCTACGAGCAGTACTTC	CASSMGQGSYEQYF
TRBJ2-3	.	12	.	TRBV15	TGTGCCACCAGCACACTAGGGGATACGCAGTATTTT	CATSTLGDTQYF
TRBJ1-5	TRBD1	14	.	TRBV2	TGTGCCAGCAGCGGACAGGGGACGGTGAGGCCCCAGCATTTT	CASSGQGTVRPQHF
TRBJ1-5	.	15	.	TRBV4-1	TGCGCCAGCAGCCAAGCAGGACAGCTTTATCAGCCCCAGCATTTT	CASSQAGQLYQPQHF
TRBJ2-1	TRBD2	14	.	TRBV5-1	TGCGCCAGCAGGGTTCTAGCGGGGTTATATGAGCAGTTCTTC	CASRVLAGLYEQFF
TRBJ2-5	.	13	.	TRBV7-2	TGTGCCAGCAACCCCATCCGGGAAGAGACCCAGTACTTC	CASNPIREETQYF
TRBJ2-7	TRBD2	16	.	TRBV11-2	TGTGCCAGCAGCTTTCCGACTAGCGAGAGCTCCTACGAGCAGTACTTC	CASSFPTSESSYEQYF
TRBJ2-1	TRBD2	15	few	TRBV19	TGTGCCAGTAGTATCAGACTAGCGGATTACAATGAGCAGTTCTTC	CASSIRLADYNEQFF
TRBJ1-5	TRBD1	14	.	TRBV28	TGTGCCAGCATAAGACAGGGGAGCTCTCAGCCCCAGCATTTT	CASIRQGSSQPQHF
TRBJ1-4	.	14	.	TRBV18	TGTGCCAGCTCACCAGCCGGGGGTAATGAAAAACTGTTTTTT	CASSPAGGNEKLFF
TRBJ2-7	TRBD1	12	.	TRBV6-1	TGTGCCAGCGGTAACAGGGGCTACGAGCAGTACTTC	CASGNRGYEQYF
TRBJ1-2	TRBD1	15	.	TRBV18	TGTGCCAGCTCACCTACCGGGACAGGCAATTATGGCTACACCTTC	CASSPTGTGNYGYTF
TRBJ1-1	.	14	.	TRBV6-1	TGTGCCAGCAGTGATTGGGGCATGAACACTGAAGCTTTCTTT	CASSDWGMNTEAFF
TRBJ2-2	TRBD1	15	.	TRBV19	TGTGCCAGTAGTGTAGACAGGGAGAACACCGGGGAGCTGTTTTTT	CASSVDRENTGELFF
TRBJ1-2	.	15	.	TRBV9	TGTGCCAGCAGCGTAGGCGGACAAGCTAACTATGGCTACACCTTC	CASSVGGQANYGYTF
TRBJ1-1	.	12	.	TRBV19	TGTGCCAGTAGTATCAGGGACACTGAAGCTTTCTTT	CASSIRDTEAFF
TRBJ1-1	.	15	.	TRBV5-5	TGTGCCAGCAGCTTGGGTCTAGGGGTGAACACTGAAGCTTTCTTT	CASSLGLGVNTEAFF